Many counts were recorded for the clone carrying this T cell receptor beta chain. Its cognate antigen is unknown. This entry belongs to a study of T-cell reconstitution after alpha-beta-depleted transplantation in children. Study outcomes and limitations: When one year had passed after transplant, most T-cell counts and diversity came from newly produced T cells. Diversity of TCRbeta at day 60 was high in some patients, arising from surviving recipient T cells and thymic progenitors. Roughly two months post-transplant, alpha-beta T cells reportedly originated from several hundred graft clones that had expanded.

Unique molecular identifiers were used in preparing the TCRbeta library. In TCRdb, the PCR reads were re-called with MiXCR into one record per CDR3 protein. The data show about 260,000 distinct CDR3 sequences, approximately 10% seen once. V was trimmed by 1 base and J by 3 bases, leaving 7 bases between them. CDR3 length: 13 amino acids. Germline CDR1 SEHNR, CDR2 FQNEAQ (reference sequence). The receptor was isolated from a male patient between 2 and 15 years old who had a stem cell transplant for chronic granulomatous disease, so the T cells may come from the graft donor. The sample in question was peripheral blood, obtained 180 days after TCRalphabeta/CD19-depleted stem cell transplant. This rearrangement joins TRBV7-9 to TRBJ2-7; no clear D gene. CDR3 sequence (DNA): TGTGCCAGCAGCTTAGAAGGGCACTACGAGCAGTACTTC. Protein product: CASSLEGHYEQYF.